The 2 T cell receptor beta chains in this list originate from one sample, sequenced in a study of low-dose radiotherapy and immunotherapy resistance in tumors. Covering alpha and beta chains, TRAV- and TRBV-specific primers were used for the first-strand cDNA. Both a constant-region primer and a V-primer adapter served to amplify TCRs across 20 PCR cycles. TCRdb re-analysed the reads in MiXCR, keeping a single row per CDR3 protein. The table includes 8,300 or so distinct CDR3 sequences, about 67% detected once. These receptors were taken from a human donor with advanced metastatic prostate, ovarian, gallbladder or colorectal cancer (not recorded which). This table probably holds off-target reads from a library built for another chain.

V usage is TRBV20-1 and J usage is TRBJ1-2; D remains unclear. Germline V gene sequence: CDR1 DFQATT, CDR2 SNEGSKA (reference sequence). The V end lost 6 bases, the J end lost 4 bases, and 12 bases lay between the germline ends. This CDR3 region has 12 residues. CDR3 region: CSASARFYGYTF. The CDR3 nucleotides read TGCAGTGCCTCAGCTAGGTTCTATGGCTACACCTTC.

The table lists this clonotype with a few counts. The gene calls are TRBV6-2 or TRBV6-3 and TRBJ1-5; 10 positions agree with TRBD1. Unmatched junction bases numbered 4, after V lost 7 bases and J lost 4 bases. This CDR3 is 14 amino acids long. The germline V gene has CDR1 MNHEY and CDR2 SVGEGT. The CDR3 protein is CASKTGGRNQPQHF. CDR3 bases: TGTGCCAGCAAGACAGGGGGCCGAAATCAGCCCCAGCATTTT.